The next 31 T cell receptor beta chains were all read from a single sample in a study of shared clonotypes between healthy human individuals. Assay: immunoSEQ multiplex PCR; the TCRdb copy retains only in-frame clones and omits some. The sample includes 1.6 million or so clones, 98% to 99% of them seen just once. Sequenced material: naive CD4+ T cells sorted from blood. Noted subset: CD45RA+ positively selected. Receptors were obtained from a man in his thirties or forties in good health.

The rearrangement joins TRBV7-9 to TRBJ2-7; D possibly corresponds to TRBD2 (7 bases). V was pared by 5 bases and J by 4 bases, with 15 bases between. The CDR3 runs to 14 residues. Germline CDR1 reads SEHNR; CDR2 reads FQNEAQ (reference sequence). The chain's CDR3 is CASSLGGLLYEQYF. Here the CDR3 DNA reads TGTGCCAGCAGCCTCGGGGGGCTTCTTTACGAGCAGTACTTC.

CDR3 loop: CASSKDRASNEKLFF. DNA for the CDR3: TGTGCCAGCAGTAAGGACAGGGCTTCTAATGAAAAACTGTTTTTT. The chain recombines TRBV27 with TRBJ1-4; TRBD1 matches at 8 bases. This CDR3 region has 15 residues. The V gene end was trimmed by 5 bases and the J gene end by 3 bases; junction bases not matched to a gene: 5. In germline, CDR1 is MNHEY, CDR2 SMNVEV (reference sequence).

Turning to this clone: Other DNA sequences in the same sample also yield this CDR3. The chain combines TRBV28 with TRBJ1-5; D is unclear. The CDR3 has 14 residues. Germline CDR1 MDHEN, CDR2 SYDVKM. The V end lost 3 bases, the J end lost 2 bases, and 8 bases lay between the germline ends. CDR3 DNA: TGTGCCAGCAGTTTGGGAGGCGGCAATCAGCCCCAGCATTTT. This gives the protein CASSLGGGNQPQHF.

J is TRBJ2-2 and V is TRBV7-8; TRBD2 aligns across 13 bases. CDR1 and CDR2 from the germline V gene are SGHVS and FQNEAQ. V lost 7 bases, J lost 6 bases, and 8 bases stayed unmatched. CDR3 length: 16 amino acids. The DNA of the CDR3 is TGTGCCAGCACCCTTAGGACTAGCGGGAGCGCCGGGGAGCTGTTTTTT. Translated, it gives CASTLRTSGSAGELFF.

About this clone itself: Other DNA sequences in this sample translate to the same CDR3. The chain is built from TRBV5-1 and TRBJ2-7, with D perhaps matching TRBD2 (5 bases). V gave up 4 bases and J gave up 7 bases, with 9 bases separating them. CDR3 size: 11 residues. Germline V gives CDR1 SGHRS, CDR2 YFSETQ. The CDR3 loop reads CASSLTGEQYF. The CDR3 nucleotides are TGCGCCAGCAGCCTCACGGGGGAGCAGTACTTC.

The V call is TRBV6-6, the J call TRBJ2-1, with 16 bases fitting TRBD2. Germline V CDR1 and CDR2: MNHNY, SVGAGI (reference sequence). This CDR3 comprises 15 residues. J was trimmed by 9 bases and V by 5 bases; bases with no gene match: 4. The CDR3 loop reads CASSPGLAGGGEQFF. CDR3 nucleotides: TGTGCCAGCAGTCCGGGACTAGCGGGAGGGGGTGAGCAGTTCTTC.

This chain's CDR3 is CASSTRDRANTIYF. CDR3 DNA: TGTGCCAGCAGCACCCGGGACCGTGCTAACACCATATATTTT. This chain uses TRBV5-5 with TRBJ1-3; a weak D match, TRBD1 (5 bases). The germline V gene has CDR1 SGHKS and CDR2 YYEKEE (reference sequence). V lost 4 bases, J lost 7 bases, and 15 bases lay in between. This CDR3 contains 14 residues. Drawing the rest from reference TRBV5-5 and TRBJ1-3, the complete variable domain is DAGVTQSPTHLIKTRGQQVTLRCSPISGHKSVSWYQQVLGQGPQFIFQYYEKEERGRGNFPDRFSARQFPNYSSELNVNALLLGDSALYLCASSTRDRANTIYFGEGSWLTVV.

This clone is a singleton in its sample. Within the sample, other DNA sequences also encode this same CDR3. The chain joins TRBV7-2 to TRBJ1-5, with D possibly matching TRBD1 (5 bases). The CDR3 has 15 residues. Per germline, CDR1 SGHTA and CDR2 FQGNSA. Trimming removed 5 bases from V and 2 bases from J, with 13 bases in between. CDR3 in DNA: TGTGCCAGCAGCCTCCTAGGGGCGGGCAATCAGCCCCAGCATTTT. It yields the protein CASSLLGAGNQPQHF.

V usage is TRBV2 and J usage is TRBJ2-1; D unclear. V was shortened by 4 bases and J by 1 base, with 8 bases between the two germline ends. Germline V gives CDR1 SNHLY, CDR2 FYNNEI. The CDR3 has 14 residues. The CDR3: CASSGVSSYNEQFF. CDR3 in DNA: TGTGCCAGCAGTGGGGTCAGTTCCTACAATGAGCAGTTCTTC.

The chain couples TRBV19 to TRBJ1-5, with 10 positions matching TRBD1. CDR3 length equals 15 residues. CDR1 LNHDA and CDR2 SQIVND come from the germline V gene (reference sequence). J gave up 6 bases and V 4 bases, and 6 bases lay outside the gene matches. CDR3 protein: CASSTGTGVGQPQHF. The CDR3 DNA is TGTGCCAGTAGTACCGGGACAGGGGTCGGTCAGCCCCAGCATTTT.

A single count supports this clone. V is TRBV5-5 and J is TRBJ1-1; D gene unclear. Between the trimmed V and J ends, which lost 0 bases and 11 bases, there was a span of 14 bases. The CDR3 covers 13 residues. Germline V lookup: CDR1 SGHKS, CDR2 YYEKEE (reference sequence). The CDR3 sequence: CASSLEPAKWAFF. The CDR3 DNA sequence: TGTGCCAGCAGCTTGGAACCGGCAAAGTGGGCTTTCTTT.

The chain couples TRBV6-5 to TRBJ1-5, with D perhaps matching TRBD1 (5 bases). The length of the CDR3 is 15 residues. Germline V CDR1 and CDR2: MNHEY, SVGAGI. V was pared by 5 bases and J by 10 bases, with 21 bases between. The CDR3 region is CASSTGRGPSEPQHF. DNA of the CDR3: TGTGCCAGCAGTACGGGACGAGGCCCATCAGAACCCCAGCATTTT.

The rearrangement uses TRBV29-1 and TRBJ2-1; D is perhaps TRBD2 (5 bases). The CDR3 spans 12 residues. CDR1 and CDR2 from the germline V gene are SQVTM and ANQGSEA. This chain's CDR3 is CSLREIRGEQFF. The CDR3 nucleotides read TGCAGTCTACGGGAAATTCGGGGTGAGCAGTTCTTC.

V and J are TRBV6-6 and TRBJ2-1; D gene uncertain. V lost 3 bases to trimming and J lost 8 bases, with 5 bases between them. This CDR3 spans 11 amino acids. Germline V gene data show CDR1 as MNHNY and CDR2 as SVGAGI (reference sequence). The CDR3: CASSYYYEQFF. CDR3 sequence (DNA): TGTGCCAGCAGTTATTACTATGAGCAGTTCTTC.

V gene TRBV6-5 combines with J gene TRBJ1-1; D not resolved. The V and J ends lost 0 bases and 1 base respectively, with 9 bases between them. Germline V gene sequence: CDR1 MNHEY, CDR2 SVGAGI. The CDR3 runs 15 residues. The CDR3 loop reads CASSYSANRNTEAFF. The CDR3 DNA sequence: TGTGCCAGCAGTTACTCAGCTAACCGGAACACTGAAGCTTTCTTT.

The chain links TRBV30 to TRBJ2-7; 9 bases align to TRBD1. J gave up 3 bases and V 0 bases, and 6 bases lay outside the gene matches. This CDR3 spans 15 amino acids. CDR1 is GTSNPN and CDR2 is SVGIG in the germline V gene (reference sequence). The CDR3 bases are TGTGCCTGGAGTGTATGGGACAGGGTTGACTACGAGCAGTACTTC. Its protein is CAWSVWDRVDYEQYF.

The chain joins TRBV7-6 to TRBJ2-3; D is uncertain. Germline V gene sequence: CDR1 SGHVS, CDR2 FNYEAQ. CDR3 size: 15 residues. V was pared by 5 bases and J by 2 bases, with 14 bases between. The CDR3 protein is CASSLGQAPTDTQYF. CDR3 bases: TGTGCCAGCAGCCTAGGGCAGGCCCCCACAGATACGCAGTATTTT.

The chain recombines TRBV7-9 with TRBJ2-3; D perhaps matches TRBD2 (5 bases). The CDR3 consists of 12 residues. Trimming shortened V by 0 bases and J by 9 bases, and 7 bases separated the two germline ends. Germline CDR1 is SEHNR and CDR2 is FQNEAQ (reference sequence). The CDR3 is CASSLAGETQYF. The CDR3 coding sequence is TGTGCCAGCAGCTTAGCGGGAGAGACGCAGTATTTT.

DNA of the CDR3: TGCGCCAGCAGCGAGAGCCCTTCTTACAATGAGCAGTTCTTC. As protein: CASSESPSYNEQFF. V and J are TRBV5-1 and TRBJ2-1; D unclear. CDR1 SGHRS and CDR2 YFSETQ come from the germline V gene. This CDR3 region has 14 residues. The V and J ends lost 4 bases and 4 bases respectively, with 12 bases between them.

V gene TRBV4-3 combines with J gene TRBJ1-3; no clear D. CDR1 LGHNA and CDR2 YSLEER come from the germline V gene. The V end lost 1 base, the J end lost 8 bases, and 15 bases lay between the germline ends. The CDR3 totals 15 residues. The CDR3 DNA is TGCGCCAGCAGCCAAGTTTTGATGCTCGGGGACACCATATATTTT. Its protein product is CASSQVLMLGDTIYF.

The V gene is TRBV6-5, the J gene TRBJ2-3, with a possible D match to TRBD1 (6 bases). The V end lost 5 bases, the J end lost 2 bases, and 11 bases lay between the germline ends. The CDR3 is 14 residues long. Per the germline V gene, CDR1 is MNHEY and CDR2 is SVGAGI. The CDR3 spells CASSTRTVTDTQYF. In DNA form, the CDR3 reads TGTGCCAGCAGTACTAGGACAGTCACAGATACGCAGTATTTT.

The chain employs TRBV28 and TRBJ1-2; 7 nucleotides agree with TRBD1. The CDR3 has 14 residues. Trimming removed 7 bases from V and 4 bases from J; junction bases left unmatched: 9. Germline V gene sequence: CDR1 MDHEN, CDR2 SYDVKM. The CDR3 protein is CASTKGALSYGYTF. The CDR3 coding sequence is TGTGCCAGCACGAAGGGGGCGCTTAGCTATGGCTACACCTTC.

The chain combines TRBV7-9 with TRBJ1-3; the D is unclear. CDR3 length equals 12 residues. CDR1 SEHNR and CDR2 FQNEAQ come from the germline V gene (reference sequence). The V end was cut by 7 bases, the J end by 4 bases, with 8 bases between. The CDR3 coding sequence is TGTGCCAGCACCCCCCCGGGAAACACCATATATTTT. This gives the protein CASTPPGNTIYF.

This chain links TRBV9 with TRBJ2-5, with 10 bases matching TRBD1. CDR1 is SGDLS, CDR2 YYNGEE, per germline. The CDR3 is 16 residues long. The V segment lost 2 bases and the J segment 2 bases; nucleotides outside the gene matches: 6. The CDR3 protein is CASSVGTGVGQETQYF. CDR3 in DNA: TGTGCCAGCAGCGTTGGGACAGGGGTTGGACAAGAGACCCAGTACTTC.

This clone was counted a few times. CDR3 in DNA: TGTGCCAGCAGTTCCCCTTCCTACGAGCAGTACTTC. Its translation is CASSSPSYEQYF. J is TRBJ2-7 and V is TRBV6-5; D call uncertain. Trimming removed 4 bases at V and 1 base at J, with 5 bases between. Germline CDR1 is MNHEY and CDR2 is SVGAGI. There are 12 residues in the CDR3.

The table lists this clone with a count of one. The rearrangement links TRBV5-1 to TRBJ2-2, with no clear D. Germline V gene data show CDR1 as SGHRS and CDR2 as YFSETQ. V was clipped by 2 bases and J by 5 bases, with 16 bases between them. The CDR3 has 16 residues. Here the CDR3 DNA reads TGCGCCAGCAGCTTAGGTGTAAGCTCTGGGACCGGGGAGCTGTTTTTT. Its translation: CASSLGVSSGTGELFF.

This chain joins TRBV10-2 and TRBJ1-2, with 9 bases identical to TRBD1. The germline CDR1 and CDR2 sequences are WSHSY and SAAADI. Trimming removed 7 bases from V and 8 bases from J; junction bases left unmatched: 8. The CDR3 sequence is 13 residues long. CDR3: CASTDRGRFGYTF. DNA for the CDR3: TGCGCCAGCACGGACAGGGGTCGTTTCGGCTACACCTTC.

A remark on this clone: The junction departs from germline at one end; a sequencing error may be responsible. This rearrangement joins TRBV7-7 to TRBJ2-5, with D possibly being TRBD1 (6 bases). This CDR3 has 13 amino acids. Germline-derived CDR1 and CDR2 are SSHAT and FNYEAQ (reference sequence). The CDR3 nucleotides are TGTGCTAGCAGCTTACACAGGGAAGAGACCCAGTACTTC. As protein: CASSLHREETQYF.

CDR3: CASSLPGKLFF. The CDR3 nucleotides are TGTGCCAGCAGCTTACCGGGGAAGCTGTTTTTT. The V and J genes are TRBV11-2 and TRBJ2-2; a possible D gene is TRBD2 (5 bases). The CDR3 extends over 11 amino acids. The V gene lost 2 bases and the J gene lost 12 bases, with 7 bases spanning the gap. Germline loops: CDR1 SGHAT, CDR2 FQNNGV.

The chain couples TRBV30 to TRBJ2-1, with 9 bases identical to TRBD1. Germline assignment: CDR1 GTSNPN and CDR2 SVGIG (reference sequence). The V gene end was trimmed by 1 base and the J gene end by 1 base; junction bases not matched to a gene: 8. The CDR3 totals 17 residues. The CDR3 region is CAWSAFPGQGSYNEQFF. The CDR3 nucleotides are TGTGCCTGGAGTGCCTTTCCGGGACAGGGATCCTACAATGAGCAGTTCTTC.

V is TRBV14 and J is TRBJ2-5, with D possibly TRBD1 on 6 matching bases. V shed 2 bases and J shed 1 base, with 14 bases lying between them. CDR1 and CDR2 (germline): SGHDN, FVKESK. This CDR3 region has 16 residues. CDR3 sequence (DNA): TGTGCCAGCAGCCAACCTCAGGGGCCCGGCCAAGAGACCCAGTACTTC. Translating gives CASSQPQGPGQETQYF.